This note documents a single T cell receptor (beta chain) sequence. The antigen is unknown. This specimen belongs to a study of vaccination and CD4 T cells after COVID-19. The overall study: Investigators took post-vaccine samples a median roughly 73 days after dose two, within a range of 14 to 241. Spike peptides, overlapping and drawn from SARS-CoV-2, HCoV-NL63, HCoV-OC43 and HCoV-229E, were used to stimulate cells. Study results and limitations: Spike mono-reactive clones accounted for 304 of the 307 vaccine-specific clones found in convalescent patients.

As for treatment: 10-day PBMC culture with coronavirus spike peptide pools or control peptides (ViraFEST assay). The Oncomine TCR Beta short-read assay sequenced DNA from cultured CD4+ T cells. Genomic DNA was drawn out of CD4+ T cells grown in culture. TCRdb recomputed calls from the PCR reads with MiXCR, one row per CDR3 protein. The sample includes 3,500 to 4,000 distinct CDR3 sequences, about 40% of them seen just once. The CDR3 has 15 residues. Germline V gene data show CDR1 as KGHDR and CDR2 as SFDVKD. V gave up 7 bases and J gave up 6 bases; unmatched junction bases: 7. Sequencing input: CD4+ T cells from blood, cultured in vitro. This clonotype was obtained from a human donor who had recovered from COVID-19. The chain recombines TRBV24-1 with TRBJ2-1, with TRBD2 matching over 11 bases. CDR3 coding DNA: TGTGCCACCAGGGCCGGGACTAGCGGCTTCAATGAGCAGTTCTTC. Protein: CATRAGTSGFNEQFF.